This T cell receptor (beta chain) comes out of a study of blood T cells in healthy people across ages. The CDR3 has 12 residues. Trimming removed 6 bases at V and 4 bases at J, with 9 bases between. This clonotype was detected a few times. For the second PCR, which ran for about 6 to 11 cycles, a sample-barcoded 5' primer and a J-beta primer mix were used. TCRdb redid the calling of the 5' RACE reads with MiXCR, one entry per CDR3 protein. This table has 800,000 or so distinct CDR3 sequences, about 25% appearing once. A further study also used this sample, focusing on T cells of mothers and their children.

The source material was blood. J is TRBJ1-1 and V is TRBV12-3 or TRBV12-4, with D unresolved. The source of this sequence is a boy between 10 and 17 years old in good health. In DNA form, the CDR3 reads TGTGCCAGCAGCTCATACAGCACTGAAGCTTTCTTT. The encoded protein is CASSSYSTEAFF.